This TCR beta chain was observed in a study of long-term antiretroviral therapy in people with HIV. The assay, immunoSEQ v3.0, was run at survey level. Assay used: immunoSEQ multiplex PCR; TCRdb lists only in-frame clones, some missing. The data hold about 36,000 clones, with about four fifths observed a single time. This CDR3 is built from 15 residues. Between the trimmed V and J ends, which lost 5 bases and 5 bases, there was a span of 18 bases. CDR1 is SGHTA, CDR2 FQGTGA, per germline. The TCR was taken from a man aged 18-30 years with HIV. The sequencing here drew on unsorted PBMCs, taken 0.6 years after starting antiretroviral therapy. The chain has TRBV7-3 and TRBJ2-5; D is ambiguous. The CDR3 is CASSPSPGPRETQYF. Written as DNA, the CDR3 is TGTGCCAGCAGCCCCTCGCCGGGCCCGCGGGAGACCCAGTACTTC.